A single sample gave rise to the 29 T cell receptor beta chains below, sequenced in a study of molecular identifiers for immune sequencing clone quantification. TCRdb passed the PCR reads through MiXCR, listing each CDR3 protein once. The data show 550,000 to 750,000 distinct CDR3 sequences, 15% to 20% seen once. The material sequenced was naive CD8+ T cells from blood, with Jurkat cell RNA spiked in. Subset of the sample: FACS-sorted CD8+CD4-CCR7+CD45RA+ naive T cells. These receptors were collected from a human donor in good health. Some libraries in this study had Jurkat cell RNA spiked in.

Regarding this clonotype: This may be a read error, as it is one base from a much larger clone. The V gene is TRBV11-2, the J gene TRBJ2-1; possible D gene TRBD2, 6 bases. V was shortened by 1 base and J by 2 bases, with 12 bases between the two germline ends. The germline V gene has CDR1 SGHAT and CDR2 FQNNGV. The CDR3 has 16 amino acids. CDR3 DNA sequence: TGTGCCAGCAGCTTAGGACTAGGGGAGCCCTACAATGAGCAGTTCTTC. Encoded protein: CASSLGLGEPYNEQFF.

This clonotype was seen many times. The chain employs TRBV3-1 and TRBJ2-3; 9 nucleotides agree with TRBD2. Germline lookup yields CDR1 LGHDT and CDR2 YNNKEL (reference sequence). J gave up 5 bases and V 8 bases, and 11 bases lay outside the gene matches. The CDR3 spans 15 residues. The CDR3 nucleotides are TGTGCCAGCCGCGGTGCGGGAGGGCGAGGAGATACGCAGTATTTT. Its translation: CASRGAGGRGDTQYF.

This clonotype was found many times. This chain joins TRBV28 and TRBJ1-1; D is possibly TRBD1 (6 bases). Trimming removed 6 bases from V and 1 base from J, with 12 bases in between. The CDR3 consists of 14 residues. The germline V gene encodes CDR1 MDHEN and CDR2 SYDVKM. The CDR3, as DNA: TGTGCCAGCAGCCCTACAGGGTCGAACACTGAAGCTTTCTTT. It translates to CASSPTGSNTEAFF.

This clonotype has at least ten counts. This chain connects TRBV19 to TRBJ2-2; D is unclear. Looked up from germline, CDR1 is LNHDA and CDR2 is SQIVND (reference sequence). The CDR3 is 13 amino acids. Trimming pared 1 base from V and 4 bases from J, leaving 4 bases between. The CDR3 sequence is CASSIGITGELFF. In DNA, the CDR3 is TGTGCCAGTAGTATAGGTATCACCGGGGAGCTGTTTTTT.

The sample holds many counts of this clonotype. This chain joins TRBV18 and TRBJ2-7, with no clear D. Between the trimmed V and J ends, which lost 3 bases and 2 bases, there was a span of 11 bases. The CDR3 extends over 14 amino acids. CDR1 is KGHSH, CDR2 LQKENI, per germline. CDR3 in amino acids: CASSPEGRTYEQYF. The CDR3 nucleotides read TGTGCCAGCTCACCCGAAGGAAGAACCTACGAGCAGTACTTC.

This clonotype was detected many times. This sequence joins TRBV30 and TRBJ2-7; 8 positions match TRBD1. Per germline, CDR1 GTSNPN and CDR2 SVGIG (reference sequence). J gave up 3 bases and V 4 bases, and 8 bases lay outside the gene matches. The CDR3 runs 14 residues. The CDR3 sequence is CAWIKGTGCYEQYF. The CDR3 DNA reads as TGTGCCTGGATCAAAGGGACAGGTTGCTACGAGCAGTACTTC.

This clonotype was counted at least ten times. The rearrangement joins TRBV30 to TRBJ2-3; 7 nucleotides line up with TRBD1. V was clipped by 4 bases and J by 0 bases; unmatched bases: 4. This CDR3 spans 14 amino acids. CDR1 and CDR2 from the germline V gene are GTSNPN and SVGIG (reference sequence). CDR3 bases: TGTGCCTGGAACCAGGGGGTGAGCACAGATACGCAGTATTTT. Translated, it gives CAWNQGVSTDTQYF.

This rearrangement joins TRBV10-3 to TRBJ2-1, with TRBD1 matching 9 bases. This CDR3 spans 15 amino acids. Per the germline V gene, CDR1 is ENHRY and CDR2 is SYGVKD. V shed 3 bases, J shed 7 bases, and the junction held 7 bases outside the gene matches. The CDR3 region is CAISDAQGARNEQFF. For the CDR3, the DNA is TGTGCCATCAGTGATGCACAGGGGGCGCGGAATGAGCAGTTCTTC.

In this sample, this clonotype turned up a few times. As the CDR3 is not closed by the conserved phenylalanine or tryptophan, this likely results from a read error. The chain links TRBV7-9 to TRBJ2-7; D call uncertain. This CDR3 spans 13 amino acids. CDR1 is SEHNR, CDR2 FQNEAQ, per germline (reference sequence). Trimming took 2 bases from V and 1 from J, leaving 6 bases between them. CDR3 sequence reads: CASSLFGSYEQYL. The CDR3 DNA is TGTGCCAGCAGCTTATTCGGTTCCTACGAGCAGTACCTC.

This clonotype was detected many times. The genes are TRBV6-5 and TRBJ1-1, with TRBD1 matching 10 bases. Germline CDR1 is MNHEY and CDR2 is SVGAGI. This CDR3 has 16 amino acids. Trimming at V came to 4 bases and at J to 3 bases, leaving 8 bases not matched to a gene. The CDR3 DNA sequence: TGTGCCAGCAGTTCCGGGACAGGGGACCGGGACACTGAAGCTTTCTTT. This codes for CASSSGTGDRDTEAFF.

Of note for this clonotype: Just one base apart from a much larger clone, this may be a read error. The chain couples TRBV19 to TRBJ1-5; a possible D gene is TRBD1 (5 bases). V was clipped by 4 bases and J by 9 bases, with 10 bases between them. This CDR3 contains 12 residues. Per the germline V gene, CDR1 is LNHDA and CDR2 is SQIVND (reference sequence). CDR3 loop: CASSTGARPQHF. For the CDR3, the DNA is TGTGCCAGTAGTACCGGGGCACGGCCCCAGCATTTT. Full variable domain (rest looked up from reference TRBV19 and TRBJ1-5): DGGITQSPKYLFRKEGQNVTLSCEQNLNHDAMYWYRQDPGQGLRLIYYSQIVNDFQKGDIAEGYSVSREKKESFPLTVTSAQKNPTAFYLCASSTGARPQHFGDGTRLSIL.

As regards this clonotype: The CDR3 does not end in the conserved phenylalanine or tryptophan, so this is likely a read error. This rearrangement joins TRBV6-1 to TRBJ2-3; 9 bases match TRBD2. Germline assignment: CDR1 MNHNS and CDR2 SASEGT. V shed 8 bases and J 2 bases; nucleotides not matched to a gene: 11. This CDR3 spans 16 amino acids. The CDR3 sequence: CASQKPAGGLTDTQYL. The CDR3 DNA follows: TGTGCCAGCCAGAAACCAGCGGGAGGCCTCACAGATACGCAGTATCTT.

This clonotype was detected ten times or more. The CDR3 DNA is TGTGCCAGCAGCTTCTATCAGGGGGCCGGGAACACCGGGGAGCTGTTTTTT. Its translation: CASSFYQGAGNTGELFF. The chain has TRBV7-3 and TRBJ2-2, with 8 bases identical to TRBD1. With 3 bases clipped from V and 1 base from J, the junction kept 7 bases outside the gene matches. The CDR3 contains 17 residues. CDR1 and CDR2 from the germline V gene are SGHTA and FQGTGA.

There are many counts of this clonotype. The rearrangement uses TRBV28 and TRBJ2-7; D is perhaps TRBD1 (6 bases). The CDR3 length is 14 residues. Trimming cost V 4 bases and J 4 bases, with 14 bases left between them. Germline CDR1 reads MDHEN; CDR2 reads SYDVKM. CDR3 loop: CASSSSDSGYEQYF. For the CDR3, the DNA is TGTGCCAGCAGTTCCTCGGACAGTGGGTACGAGCAGTACTTC.

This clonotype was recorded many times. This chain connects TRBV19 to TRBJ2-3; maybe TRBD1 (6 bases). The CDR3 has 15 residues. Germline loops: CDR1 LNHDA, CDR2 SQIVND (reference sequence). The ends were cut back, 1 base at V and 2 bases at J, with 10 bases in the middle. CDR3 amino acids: CASSIVTGITDTQYF. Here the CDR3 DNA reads TGTGCCAGTAGTATAGTTACAGGGATCACAGATACGCAGTATTTT.

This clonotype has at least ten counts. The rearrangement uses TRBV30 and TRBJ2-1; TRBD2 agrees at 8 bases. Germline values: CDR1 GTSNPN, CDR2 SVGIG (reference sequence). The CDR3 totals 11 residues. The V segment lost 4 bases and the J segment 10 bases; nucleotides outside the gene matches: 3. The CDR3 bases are TGTGCCTGGAACGCGGGGGGAGAGCAGTTCTTC. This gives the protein CAWNAGGEQFF.

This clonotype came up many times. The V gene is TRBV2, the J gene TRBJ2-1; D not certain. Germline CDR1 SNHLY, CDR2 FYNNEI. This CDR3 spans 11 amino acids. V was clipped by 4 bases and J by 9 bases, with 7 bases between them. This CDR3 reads CASSGESEQFF. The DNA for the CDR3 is TGTGCCAGCAGTGGTGAGTCTGAGCAGTTCTTC.

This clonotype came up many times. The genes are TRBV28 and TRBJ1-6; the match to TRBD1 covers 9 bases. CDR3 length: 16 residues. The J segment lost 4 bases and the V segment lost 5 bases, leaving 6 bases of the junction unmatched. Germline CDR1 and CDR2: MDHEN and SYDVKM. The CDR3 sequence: CASSLTGGGYNSPLHF. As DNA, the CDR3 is TGTGCCAGCAGTCTTACAGGGGGCGGGTATAATTCACCCCTCCACTTT.

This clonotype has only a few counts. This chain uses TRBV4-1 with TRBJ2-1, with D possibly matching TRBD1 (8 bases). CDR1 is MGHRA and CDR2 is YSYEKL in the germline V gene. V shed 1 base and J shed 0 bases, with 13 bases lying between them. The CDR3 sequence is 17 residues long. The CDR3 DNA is TGCGCCAGCAGCCAAGGAACAGGGGGGGGCTCCTACAATGAGCAGTTCTTC. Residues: CASSQGTGGGSYNEQFF.

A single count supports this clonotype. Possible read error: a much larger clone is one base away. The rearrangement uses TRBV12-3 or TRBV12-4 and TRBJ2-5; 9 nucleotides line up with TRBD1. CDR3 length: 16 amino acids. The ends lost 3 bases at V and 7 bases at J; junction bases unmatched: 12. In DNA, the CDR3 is TGTGCCAGCAGTTTCTTAAGAACAGGGGGCATCGGGACCCAGTACTTC. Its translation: CASSFLRTGGIGTQYF.

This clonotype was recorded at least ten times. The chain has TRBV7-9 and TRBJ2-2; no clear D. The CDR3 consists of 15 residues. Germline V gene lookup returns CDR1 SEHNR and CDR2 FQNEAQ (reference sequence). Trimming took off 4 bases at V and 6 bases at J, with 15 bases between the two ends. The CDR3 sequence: CASSSHLRLSGELFF. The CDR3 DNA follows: TGTGCCAGCAGCTCCCACCTCCGGTTATCCGGGGAGCTGTTTTTT.

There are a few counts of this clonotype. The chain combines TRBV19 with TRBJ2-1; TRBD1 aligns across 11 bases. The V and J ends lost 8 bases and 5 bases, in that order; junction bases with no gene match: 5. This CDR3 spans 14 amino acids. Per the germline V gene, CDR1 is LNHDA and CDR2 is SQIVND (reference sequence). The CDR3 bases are TGTGCCAGTGACCCGGGACAGGGGGACAATGAGCAGTTCTTC. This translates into CASDPGQGDNEQFF.

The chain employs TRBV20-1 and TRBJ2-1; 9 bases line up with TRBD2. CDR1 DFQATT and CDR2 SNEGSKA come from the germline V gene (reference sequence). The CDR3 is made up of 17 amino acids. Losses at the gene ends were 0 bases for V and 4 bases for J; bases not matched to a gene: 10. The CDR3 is CSARELTSGVPYNEQFF. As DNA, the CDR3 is TGCAGTGCTAGAGAACTGACTAGCGGAGTACCTTACAATGAGCAGTTCTTC.

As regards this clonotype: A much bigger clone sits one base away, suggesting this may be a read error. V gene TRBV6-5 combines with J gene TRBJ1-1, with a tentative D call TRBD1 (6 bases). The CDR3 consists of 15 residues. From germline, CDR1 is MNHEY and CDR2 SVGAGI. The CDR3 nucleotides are TGTGCCAGCGGTTACTCAACAGGGTCGAACACTGAAGCTTTCTTT. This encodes CASGYSTGSNTEAFF.

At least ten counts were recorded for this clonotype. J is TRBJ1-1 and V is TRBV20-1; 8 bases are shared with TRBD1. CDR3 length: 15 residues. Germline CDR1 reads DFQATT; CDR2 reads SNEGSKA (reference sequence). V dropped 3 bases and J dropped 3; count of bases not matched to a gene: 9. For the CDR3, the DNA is TGCAGTGCTAGCCCAGGGGGCCCGGGGGACACTGAAGCTTTCTTT. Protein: CSASPGGPGDTEAFF.

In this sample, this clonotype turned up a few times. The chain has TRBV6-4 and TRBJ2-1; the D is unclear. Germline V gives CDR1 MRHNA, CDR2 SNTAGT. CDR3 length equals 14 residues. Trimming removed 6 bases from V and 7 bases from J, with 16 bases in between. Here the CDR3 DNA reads TGTGCCAGCAGCCCATTCTTGGACGGGAATGAGCAGTTCTTC. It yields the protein CASSPFLDGNEQFF.

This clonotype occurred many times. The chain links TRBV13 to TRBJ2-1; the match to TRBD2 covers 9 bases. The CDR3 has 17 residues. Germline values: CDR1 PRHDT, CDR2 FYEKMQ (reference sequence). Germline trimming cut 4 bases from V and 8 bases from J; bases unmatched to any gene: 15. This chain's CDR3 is CASSSGAGGPYGDEQFF. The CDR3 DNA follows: TGTGCCAGCAGCTCAGGGGCGGGAGGGCCGTATGGGGATGAGCAGTTCTTC.

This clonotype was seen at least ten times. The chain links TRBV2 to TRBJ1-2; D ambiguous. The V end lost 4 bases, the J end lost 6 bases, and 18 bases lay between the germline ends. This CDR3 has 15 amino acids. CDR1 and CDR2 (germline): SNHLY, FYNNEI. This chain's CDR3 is CASSVSAVRLHGYTF. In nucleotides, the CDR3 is TGTGCCAGCAGTGTTTCAGCGGTGCGGCTGCATGGCTACACCTTC. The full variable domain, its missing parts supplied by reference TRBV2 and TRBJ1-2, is EPEVTQTPSHQVTQMGQEVILRCVPISNHLYFYWYRQILGQKVEFLVSFYNNEISEKSEIFDDQFSVERPDGSNFTLKIRSTKLEDSAMYFCASSVSAVRLHGYTFGSGTRLTVV.

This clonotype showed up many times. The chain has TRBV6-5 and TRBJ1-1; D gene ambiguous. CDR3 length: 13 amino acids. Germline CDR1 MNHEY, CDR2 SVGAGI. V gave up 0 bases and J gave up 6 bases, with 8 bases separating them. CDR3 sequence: CASSYSSPAEAFF. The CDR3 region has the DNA TGTGCCAGCAGTTACTCATCCCCGGCTGAAGCTTTCTTT.